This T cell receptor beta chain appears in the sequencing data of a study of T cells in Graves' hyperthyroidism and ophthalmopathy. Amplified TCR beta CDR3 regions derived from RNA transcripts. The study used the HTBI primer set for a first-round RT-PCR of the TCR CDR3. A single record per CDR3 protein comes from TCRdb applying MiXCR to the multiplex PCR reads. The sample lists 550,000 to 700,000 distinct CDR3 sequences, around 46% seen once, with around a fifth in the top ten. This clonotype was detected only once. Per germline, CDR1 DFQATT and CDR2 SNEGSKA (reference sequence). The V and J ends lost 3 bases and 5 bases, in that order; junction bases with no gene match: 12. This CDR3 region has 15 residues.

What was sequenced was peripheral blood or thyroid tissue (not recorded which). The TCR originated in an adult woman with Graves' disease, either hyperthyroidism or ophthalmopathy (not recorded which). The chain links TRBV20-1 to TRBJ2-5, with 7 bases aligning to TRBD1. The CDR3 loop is CSASGTLTGVETQYF. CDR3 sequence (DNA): TGCAGTGCTAGCGGGACCCTCACAGGGGTGGAGACCCAGTACTTC.